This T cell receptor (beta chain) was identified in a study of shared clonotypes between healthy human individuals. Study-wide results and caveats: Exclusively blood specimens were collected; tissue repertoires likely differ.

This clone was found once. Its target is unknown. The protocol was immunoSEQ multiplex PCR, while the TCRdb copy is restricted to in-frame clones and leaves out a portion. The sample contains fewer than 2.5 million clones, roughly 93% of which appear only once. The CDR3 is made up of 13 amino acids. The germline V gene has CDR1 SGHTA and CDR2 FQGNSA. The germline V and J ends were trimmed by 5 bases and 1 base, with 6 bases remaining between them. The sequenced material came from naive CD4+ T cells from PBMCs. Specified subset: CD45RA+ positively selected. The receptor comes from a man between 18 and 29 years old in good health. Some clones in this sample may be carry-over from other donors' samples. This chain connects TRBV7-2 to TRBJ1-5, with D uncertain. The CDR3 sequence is CASSDDSNQPQHF. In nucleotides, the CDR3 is TGTGCCAGCAGCGACGACAGCAATCAGCCCCAGCATTTT. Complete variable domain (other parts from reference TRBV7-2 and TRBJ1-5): GAGVSQSPSNKVTEKGKDVELRCDPISGHTALYWYRQSLGQGLEFLIYFQGNSAPDKSGLPSDRFSAERTGGSVSTLTIQRTQQEDSAVYLCASSDDSNQPQHFGDGTRLSIL.